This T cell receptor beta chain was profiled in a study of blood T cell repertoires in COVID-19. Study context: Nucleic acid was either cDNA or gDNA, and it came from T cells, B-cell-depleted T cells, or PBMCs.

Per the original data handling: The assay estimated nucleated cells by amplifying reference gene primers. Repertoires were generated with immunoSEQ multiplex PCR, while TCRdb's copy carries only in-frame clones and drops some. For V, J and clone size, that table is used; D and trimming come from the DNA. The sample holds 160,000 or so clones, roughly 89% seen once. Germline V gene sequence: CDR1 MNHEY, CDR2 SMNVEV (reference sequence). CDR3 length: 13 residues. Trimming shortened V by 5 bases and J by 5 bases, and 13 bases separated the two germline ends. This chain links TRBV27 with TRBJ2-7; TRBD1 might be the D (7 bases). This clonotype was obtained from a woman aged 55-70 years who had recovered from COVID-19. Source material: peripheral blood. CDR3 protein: CASSVPGGHEQYF. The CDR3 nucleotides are TGTGCCAGCAGTGTTCCAGGGGGGCACGAGCAGTACTTC.